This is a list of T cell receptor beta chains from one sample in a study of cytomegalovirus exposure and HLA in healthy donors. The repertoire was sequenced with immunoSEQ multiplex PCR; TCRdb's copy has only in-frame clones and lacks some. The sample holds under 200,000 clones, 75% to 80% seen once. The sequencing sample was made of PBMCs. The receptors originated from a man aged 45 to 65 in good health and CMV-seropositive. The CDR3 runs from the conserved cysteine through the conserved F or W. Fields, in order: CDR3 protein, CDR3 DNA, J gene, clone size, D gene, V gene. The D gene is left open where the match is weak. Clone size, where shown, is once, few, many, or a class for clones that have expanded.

CASSYATGAYGYTF TGTGCCAGCAGTTACGCAACAGGGGCCTATGGCTACACCTTC TRBJ1-2 - TRBD1 TRBV28
CASSQEGSGAPLHF TGTGCCAGCAGCCAAGAAGGATCAGGGGCACCCCTCCACTTT TRBJ1-6 - - TRBV4-2
CASSAGQLNTEAFF TGTGCCAGCAGCGCTGGACAGCTGAACACTGAAGCTTTCTTT TRBJ1-1 - - TRBV9
CASSPTEPGNTIYF TGTGCCAGCTCACCAACGGAGCCTGGAAACACCATATATTTT TRBJ1-3 once - TRBV18
CASSLAASLETQYF TGTGCCAGCAGCTTAGCCGCGTCGTTAGAGACCCAGTACTTC TRBJ2-5 - - TRBV13
CASSQEAGGPNEQFF TGCGCCAGCAGCCAAGAAGCGGGGGGGCCAAATGAGCAGTTCTTC TRBJ2-1 - TRBD2 TRBV4-1
CSVELRDRGWGDEQFF TGCAGCGTTGAACTTCGGGACAGGGGTTGGGGTGATGAGCAGTTCTTC TRBJ2-1 once TRBD1 TRBV29-1
CASSQETSGAGELFF TGTGCCAGCAGCCAAGAGACTAGCGGGGCCGGGGAGCTGTTTTTT TRBJ2-2 - TRBD2 TRBV4-2
CASSAKAGYGYTF TGTGCCAGCAGCGCCAAGGCAGGTTATGGCTACACCTTC TRBJ1-2 - - TRBV7-9
CAWRKRGGLYWEQYF TGTGCCTGGAGGAAGCGGGGGGGCCTTTATTGGGAGCAGTACTTC TRBJ2-7 once TRBD2 TRBV30
CATSRDPVTNEKLFF TGTGCCACCAGCAGAGATCCAGTTACGAATGAAAAACTGTTTTTT TRBJ1-4 - - TRBV15
CASSLVGTGTDTQYF TGTGCCAGCAGCTTAGTCGGGACAGGGACAGATACGCAGTATTTT TRBJ2-3 - TRBD1 TRBV13
CASRLTENTEAFF TGTGCCAGCAGGCTTACAGAGAACACTGAAGCTTTCTTT TRBJ1-1 - - TRBV25-1
CAWSVLVGNTIYF TGTGCCTGGAGTGTACTGGTTGGAAACACCATATATTTT TRBJ1-3 once - TRBV30
CASTVGGTGGDGYTF TGTGCCAGCACGGTTGGGGGGACAGGGGGAGATGGCTACACCTTC TRBJ1-2 - TRBD1 TRBV28
CASSDTQGDEQFF TGTGCCAGCAGCGACACACAGGGTGATGAGCAGTTCTTC TRBJ2-1 - - TRBV7-7
CASSLWQGDYGYTF TGTGCCAGCAGTTTATGGCAGGGGGACTATGGCTACACCTTC TRBJ1-2 - TRBD1 TRBV28
CASSGTAGKLKAFF TGTGCCAGCAGTGGCACTGCAGGGAAACTTAAAGCTTTCTTT TRBJ1-1 - - TRBV28
CASSLWGRSNQPQHF TGTGCCAGCAGCTTGTGGGGCAGATCCAATCAGCCCCAGCATTTT TRBJ1-5 - - TRBV5-6
CASSHPSATGGRYYGYTF TGTGCCAGCAGCCACCCCAGCGCGACAGGGGGCCGATACTATGGCTACACCTTC TRBJ1-2 once TRBD1 TRBV4-2
CASSIQSGTGGNEQFF TGCGCCAGCAGCATTCAATCCGGGACAGGGGGGAATGAGCAGTTCTTC TRBJ2-1 - TRBD1 TRBV5-1
CASSSQGLNTEAFF TGTGCCAGCAGTTCACAGGGGCTGAACACTGAAGCTTTCTTT TRBJ1-1 few TRBD1 TRBV13
CASSHRQGNNSPLHF TGTGCCAGCAGCCACCGACAGGGAAATAATTCACCCCTCCACTTT TRBJ1-6 - TRBD1 TRBV6-5
CASSRNIQGNEKLFF TGTGCCAGCAGTCGCAACATCCAGGGCAATGAAAAACTGTTTTTT TRBJ1-4 once - TRBV11-2
CASSQDRGLAGETQYF TGCGCCAGCAGCCAAGATAGAGGACTAGCGGGAGAGACCCAGTACTTC TRBJ2-5 - TRBD2 TRBV4-3
CASSFWSGPKYF TGTGCCAGCAGTTTCTGGAGTGGTCCGAAGTACTTC TRBJ2-7 - - TRBV27
CATEGQSLYGYTF TGTGCCACGGAGGGACAGAGCCTCTATGGCTACACCTTC TRBJ1-2 once TRBD1 TRBV19
CASSESGTGFIMNTEAFF TGCGCCAGCAGTGAGTCCGGGACAGGGTTCATCATGAACACTGAAGCTTTCTTT TRBJ1-1 - TRBD1 TRBV10-2
CASSEGLAGVETQYF TGTGCCAGCAGCGAGGGATTAGCGGGGGTGGAGACCCAGTACTTC TRBJ2-5 few TRBD2 TRBV14
CASSLTGSFQETQYF TGTGCCAGCAGCTTAACCGGTTCCTTCCAAGAGACCCAGTACTTC TRBJ2-5 - - TRBV7-9
CASSQPGHPNTGELFF TGCGCCAGCAGTCAACCGGGACACCCGAACACCGGGGAGCTGTTTTTT TRBJ2-2 - - TRBV4-1
CASSFRVAGGQSYEQYF TGTGCCAGCAGCTTTAGGGTAGCGGGGGGCCAATCCTACGAGCAGTACTTC TRBJ2-7 once TRBD2 TRBV7-2
CASSSGLSTDTQYF TGCGCCAGCAGCTCGGGACTAAGCACAGATACGCAGTATTTT TRBJ2-3 - TRBD2 TRBV5-1